The entry that follows covers one T cell receptor (beta chain) sequence. The antigen it binds to is not known. Base quality data are lacking; no much larger clone is found one base away. The data derive from a study of cytomegalovirus exposure and HLA in healthy donors (dated by TCRdb to 2016 to 2017). Background for the entire study: In an earlier analysis of fewer than 750 of the donors, 276 Gb of sequence data and 95 million to 130 million unique TCR beta sequences from about 179 million T cells were reported. Rather than drawing on any new phenotypic data, the later analysis identified candidate immune exposures from TCR beta sequences and the way those sequences occurred across donors. About 280 gigabases of sequencing data and tens of millions of unique TCR sequences were included in an early release covering over 600 HLA-typed donors. A separate validation cohort of 100 to 150 different subjects was used in addition to the approximately 700-subject first cohort. To predict cytomegalovirus infection status, the study combined high-throughput TCR immunosequencing, statistical association of individual TCRs with disease status, and machine learning. Class I and class II HLA loci were covered by the typing at four-digit resolution. Across about 380 genotyped donors of the cohort, an average of approximately 220,000 unique TCR beta nucleotide sequences per donor were sequenced, and around 19% of those sequences were non-productive. The number of donors typed differed by locus, with about 629-630 for A, B, C, DRB1 and DQB1, roughly 550 for DQA1, over 600 for DPA1, and under 490 for DPB1. A later genetic analysis used genome-wide SNP genotypes for about 60% of the roughly 700 donors, treating that subset as a discovery cohort. Donor age, sex, ethnicity and CMV serostatus were collected together with the repertoire data. All discovery cohort repertoires had been generated using a single sequencing platform. To decide whether each TCR beta V gene segment behaved as functional or pseudogenic, an earlier analysis of some 600 of the donors relied on high-throughput TCR beta sequencing. A later analysis re-examined previously published TCR beta repertoires from roughly 650 donors and added high-resolution HLA genotyping to investigate patterns of TCR occurrence. The genetic ancestry cluster associated with self-reported Caucasian donors included about 81% of the 300 to 450 genotyped donors. The T cell repertoires of 666 subjects were profiled by immunosequencing and related to cytomegalovirus serostatus. Roughly 5 DR-DQ haplotypes were treated as single units for association and clustering because of strong linkage in the cohort. The study aimed to test whether signatures of past pathogen exposure could be identified by cataloging public T cell receptors.

The CDR3 numbers 17 residues from cysteine through phenylalanine. Only the CDR3 DNA is retained, 51 bases long and in frame from the first base. After removal of 6 bases from V and 7 bases from J, the junction retains 17 bases not matched to a gene. CDR1 and CDR2, looked up from the germline V gene (reference sequence), are LNHDA and SQIVND. General conclusions and limits of the study: When HLA alleles, especially DR and DQ, strongly co-occurred, attributing TCR associations to individual alleles was difficult. The authors suggested that the approach could potentially be extended to other disease states and immunological phenotypes. Most TCR sequences were seen in very few donors, while some public TCRs were found in many individuals. Some IMGT-functional V segments, including TRBV6-2 and TRBV6-3, could not be told apart with the 87-base-pair reads, so those segments were excluded. A cluster of highly shared sequence variants was judged likely to be a technical artifact of the sequencing pipeline. The classifier was reported to diagnose cytomegalovirus status with high specificity and sensitivity in both the original and validation cohorts. In vitro tests confirmed that a few of the cytomegalovirus-associated TCR beta chains recognize cytomegalovirus antigens. Only TCR beta chains were sequenced in this cohort, and the absence of alpha or paired-chain data limited detectable features. For the cohort, immune exposure information was limited to CMV serostatus. In the study, some 180 TCR beta chains were listed as associated with cytomegalovirus. A later genetic analysis associated a missense DCLRE1C variant with V-gene and J-gene trimming of TCR beta chains, and an independent cohort replicated the association. Correlated functional status among segregating V segments might reflect linkage disequilibrium, but an unknown experimental factor could not be ruled out. In a later analysis, HLA-associated TCR beta chains showed more clonal expansion and lower generation probabilities than non-associated chains that were equally common. Compared with the approximately 710-donor mean, donors in an Asian-associated ancestry cluster had fewer N-insertions in productive TCRs, according to a later genetic analysis. Fewer than 20 rarely observed V segments, including chromosome 9 orphons, were excluded from the earlier analysis of approximately 500 of the donors because counts were too low. In a later analysis, about 16,000 TCR beta sequences were associated with specific HLA alleles at a false discovery rate of 0.05. A further reported finding was that TCR beta sequences accurately predicted the HLA-A and HLA-B alleles for most subjects in the first cohort. Sequencing depth was assumed to be roughly uniform across donors in the presence/absence analyses, though that assumption may not hold. Broadly in line with IMGT annotations, most TCR beta V segments showed up in productive rearrangements about 87% or about 30% of the time in an earlier analysis of several hundred of the donors. According to a later analysis, most CMV-associated TCR beta chains appeared to be HLA-restricted, and the HLA associations seemed to be driven largely by CMV exposure. According to a later analysis, TCR association rates differed among HLA loci, with DRB1 alleles showing the most associated TCRs and HLA-C alleles showing the fewest. Several of the top co-occurrence clusters appeared to be linked to parvovirus B19, influenza, CMV and Epstein-Barr virus, according to a later analysis. Because HLA typing was unavailable for some donors at each locus, only the typed subset was used in association tests.

Libraries were prepared through the immunoSEQ multiplex PCR assay. For the multiplex PCR, a mixture combining 60 forward primers for TCR Vbeta segments and 13 reverse primers for TCR Jbeta segments was used. The CDR3 region of rearranged TCR beta genes was amplified from genomic DNA with a multiplex PCR assay. The amplified TCR beta libraries were sequenced on the Illumina HiSeq System as 87-base-pair reads. The paper's data handling went like this. Across the roughly 700 repertoires, a later analysis counted some 81 million unique TCR beta chains, some 11 million of which were shared by at least two donors. Raw reads were error-corrected and collapsed into unique sequences with a nearest-neighbor algorithm that merged closely related sequences to remove PCR and sequencing errors. CDR3 sequences were aligned to IMGT reference sequences to assign V, D and J gene segments. For a sequence to be retained, a match of at least six nucleotides to both a V gene segment and a J gene segment was required. Rearrangements were classified as productive when the CDR3 lacked stop codons and remained in frame with V and J, and all other rearrangements were classified as non-productive. CDR3 was defined by IMGT convention, running from the second conserved V-encoded cysteine to the conserved J-encoded phenylalanine. In an earlier analysis of just under 600 of the donors, sequences lacking an unambiguous match to a single V gene segment were excluded. In an earlier analysis of about 590 of the donors, a V segment was called functional when productive rearrangements were above 56.7%, and segregating when the standard deviation between donors exceeded 5%. A statistical classification framework was built to diagnose cytomegalovirus status from the catalog of TCR beta chain sequences. V and J gene assignment, in a later analysis, came from comparing TCR nucleotide sequences with IMGT/GENE-DB human TR gene sequences. Using the TCRdist pipeline, a later analysis assigned CDR3 sequences along with most-parsimonious VDJ recombination scenarios. In a later analysis, each TCR beta chain was defined by its CDR3 amino acid sequence together with its V-gene family, and reads lacking a unique V-gene family were excluded. As a way to deal with suspected cross-contamination and a sequencing artifact, a later analysis dropped roughly 600 nucleotide sequences that were highly shared and had low generation probability. In a later analysis, a clonal expansion index was calculated for each public chain from normalized within-repertoire ranks of inferred template counts. In a later analysis, generation probabilities were computed with a VDJ recombination model fitted to out-of-frame rearrangements, and the resulting probabilities were checked against IGoR. In a later analysis, hypergeometric tests were used to score TCR-TCR, TCR-HLA and TCR-CMV co-occurrence, with a repertoire-size bias correction applied to TCR pairs. In a later analysis, false discovery rates were estimated by permuting HLA or CMV assignments 20 times. A later analysis grouped co-occurring TCRs with DBSCAN, adding TCRdist sequence similarity when clustering within HLA-allele-positive subsets. Co-occurrence clustering excluded repertoires with fewer than 30,000 or more than 120,000 public chains, plus five with anomalous nucleotide sharing. The table comes from immuneACCESS by way of TCRdb, which keeps in-frame sequences with V and J called. Part of the clones is missing from these tables; in studies checked, under half for an unresolved V gene and the rest for unknown reasons. The V and J calls and clone size were taken over from that table, and D and trimming were inferred from the DNA. For this sample there are about 120,000 clones; 73% appear just once. 0.87% of the sample rests with the top ten.

The cohort consisted of approximately 670 healthy bone marrow donors. Cohort members were all nominally healthy when sampled, although unrecorded immune exposures were likely present. The donor was CMV seronegative and was included in the group of several hundred seronegative cohort members. A peripheral blood sample was collected from each donor, and TCR beta sequencing was performed on peripheral blood mononuclear cells. The Qiagen DNeasy Blood Extraction Kit was used to extract genomic DNA from the blood cell samples. Input material: PBMCs. The V gene is TRBV19 and the J gene is TRBJ2-2; TRBD1 agrees with 7 junctional bases. The source of this sequence is a woman in her 30s in good health and CMV-seronegative. The DNA is TGTGCCAGTAGATCTAATCGGGACAGATTTCGTGACGGGGAGCTGTTTTTT. Its protein product is CASRSNRDRFRDGELFF. The full variable domain, with segments outside the CDR3 supplied by the reference TRBV19 and TRBJ2-2 proteins, appears as DGGITQSPKYLFRKEGQNVTLSCEQNLNHDAMYWYRQDPGQGLRLIYYSQIVNDFQKGDIAEGYSVSREKKESFPLTVTSAQKNPTAFYLCASRSNRDRFRDGELFFGEGSRLTVL.